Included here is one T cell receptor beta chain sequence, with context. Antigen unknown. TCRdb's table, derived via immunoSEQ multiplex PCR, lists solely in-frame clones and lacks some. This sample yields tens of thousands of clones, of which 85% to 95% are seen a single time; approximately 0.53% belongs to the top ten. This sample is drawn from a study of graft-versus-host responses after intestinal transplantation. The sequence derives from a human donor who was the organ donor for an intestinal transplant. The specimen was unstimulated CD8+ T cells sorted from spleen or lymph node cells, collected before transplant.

The CDR3 DNA is TGTGCCAGCAGCATACCTGTGCTACACCATTCCGACAATGAGCAGTTCTTC. It codes for CASSIPVLHHSDNEQFF. The chain carries TRBV21-1 and TRBJ2-1. TRBV21-1 is an annotated pseudogene. There are 17 residues in the CDR3.